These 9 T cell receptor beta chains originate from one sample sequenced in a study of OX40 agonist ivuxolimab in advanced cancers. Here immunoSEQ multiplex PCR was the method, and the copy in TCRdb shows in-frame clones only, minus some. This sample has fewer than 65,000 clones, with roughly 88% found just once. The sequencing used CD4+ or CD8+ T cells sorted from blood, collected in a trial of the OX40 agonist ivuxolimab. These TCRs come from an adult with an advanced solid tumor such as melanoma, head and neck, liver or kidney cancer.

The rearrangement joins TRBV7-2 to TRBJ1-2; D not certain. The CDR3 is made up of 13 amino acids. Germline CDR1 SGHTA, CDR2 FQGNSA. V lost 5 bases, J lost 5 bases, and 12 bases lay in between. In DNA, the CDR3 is TGTGCCAGCAGCCCGGTAAGCTTTTATGGCTACACCTTC. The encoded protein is CASSPVSFYGYTF. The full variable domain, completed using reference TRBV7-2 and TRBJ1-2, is GAGVSQSPSNKVTEKGKDVELRCDPISGHTALYWYRQSLGQGLEFLIYFQGNSAPDKSGLPSDRFSAERTGGSVSTLTIQRTQQEDSAVYLCASSPVSFYGYTFGSGTRLTVV.

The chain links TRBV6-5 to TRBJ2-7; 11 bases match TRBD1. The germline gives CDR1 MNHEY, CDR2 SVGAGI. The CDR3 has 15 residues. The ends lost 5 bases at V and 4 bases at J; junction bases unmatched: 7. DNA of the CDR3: TGTGCCAGCAGTCCGGGACAGGGGGTCGGGTACGAGCAGTACTTC. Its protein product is CASSPGQGVGYEQYF.

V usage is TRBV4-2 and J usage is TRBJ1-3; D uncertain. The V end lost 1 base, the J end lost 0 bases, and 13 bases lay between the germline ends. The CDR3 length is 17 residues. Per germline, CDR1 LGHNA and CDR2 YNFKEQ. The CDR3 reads CASSQAVRLSSGNTIYF. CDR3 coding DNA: TGTGCCAGCAGCCAAGCGGTGCGACTGAGCTCTGGAAACACCATATATTTT.

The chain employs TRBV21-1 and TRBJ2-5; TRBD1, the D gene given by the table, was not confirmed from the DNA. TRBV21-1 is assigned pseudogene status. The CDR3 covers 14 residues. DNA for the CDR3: TGTGCCAGCAGCCAAAGACAGACCCAAGAGACCCAGTACTTC. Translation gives CASSQRQTQETQYF.

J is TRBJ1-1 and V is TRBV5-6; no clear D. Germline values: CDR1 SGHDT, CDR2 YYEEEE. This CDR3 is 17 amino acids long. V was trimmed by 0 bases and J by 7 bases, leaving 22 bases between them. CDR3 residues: CASSLGAVIETAHEAFF. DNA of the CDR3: TGTGCCAGCAGCTTGGGAGCCGTGATTGAGACGGCTCATGAAGCTTTCTTT.

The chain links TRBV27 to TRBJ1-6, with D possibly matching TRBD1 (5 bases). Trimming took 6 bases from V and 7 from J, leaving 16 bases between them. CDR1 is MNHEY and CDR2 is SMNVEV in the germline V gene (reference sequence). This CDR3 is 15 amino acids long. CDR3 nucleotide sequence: TGTGCCAGCAGCCGTGGGTGGGACGGGAATTCACCCCTCCACTTT. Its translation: CASSRGWDGNSPLHF.

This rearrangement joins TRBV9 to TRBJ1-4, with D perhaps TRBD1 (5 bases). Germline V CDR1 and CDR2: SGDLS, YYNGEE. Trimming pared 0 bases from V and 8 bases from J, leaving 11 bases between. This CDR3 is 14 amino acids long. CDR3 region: CASSVGGGGEKLFF. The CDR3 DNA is TGTGCCAGCAGCGTAGGCGGGGGAGGCGAAAAACTGTTTTTT.

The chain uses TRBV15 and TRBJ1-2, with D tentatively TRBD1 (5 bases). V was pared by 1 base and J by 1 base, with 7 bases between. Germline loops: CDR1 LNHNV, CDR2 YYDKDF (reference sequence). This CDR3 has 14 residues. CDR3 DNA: TGTGCCACCAGCAGAGGGGACCGTAACTATGGCTACACCTTC. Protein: CATSRGDRNYGYTF.

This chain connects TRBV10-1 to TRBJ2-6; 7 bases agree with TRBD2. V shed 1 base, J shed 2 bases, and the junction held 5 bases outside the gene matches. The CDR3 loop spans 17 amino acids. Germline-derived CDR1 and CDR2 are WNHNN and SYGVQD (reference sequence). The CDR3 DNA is TGCGCCAGCAGTGAGTACCGGGGGGAGGCTGGGGCCAACGTCCTGACTTTC. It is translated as CASSEYRGEAGANVLTF.